Listed below are T cell receptor beta chains from one sample, sequenced in a study of T cell responses to AZD1222 COVID-19 vaccine. The data were produced by immunoSEQ multiplex PCR, yet TCRdb's version contains in-frame clones alone and is incomplete. This sample carries some 120,000 clones, just over 85% of them seen once, and the ten largest clones take approximately 8%. The sequencing used peripheral blood, collected on day 0 of AZD1222 vaccination. Receptors were obtained from an adult in good health. The CDR3 runs from the conserved cysteine through the conserved F or W. D genes are given only for firm matches. Clone sizes are given selectively: once, few, many, or a class where the clone is expanded.

TRBV5-4	NA	NA	14	TRBJ2-5	CASSLVQKEETQYF	TGTGCCAGCAGCTTGGTGCAGAAAGAAGAGACCCAGTACTTC
TRBV30	NA	TRBD1	15	TRBJ2-1	CAWSPGQGAHNEQFF	TGTGCCTGGAGCCCGGGGCAGGGGGCCCACAATGAGCAGTTCTTC
TRBV24-1	NA	NA	16	TRBJ1-2	CATSDLGGLTFDGYTF	TGTGCCACCAGTGATTTAGGGGGTCTCACGTTCGATGGCTACACCTTC
TRBV5-4	once	NA	17	TRBJ2-6	CASSSSRHRSGANVLTF	TGTGCCAGCAGCTCCTCCCGCCACCGCTCTGGGGCCAACGTCCTGACTTTC
TRBV6-5	few	NA	12	TRBJ2-2	CASVLSTGELFF	TGTGCCAGCGTTTTATCCACCGGGGAGCTGTTTTTT
TRBV29-1	NA	TRBD1	14	TRBJ1-1	CSVGTGGLNTEAFF	TGCAGCGTGGGGACAGGGGGCTTGAACACTGAAGCTTTCTTT
TRBV10-1	NA	NA	14	TRBJ1-4	CASSAGTTNEKLFF	TGCGCCAGCAGCGCGGGGACAACTAATGAAAAACTGTTTTTT
TRBV5-6	NA	NA	17	TRBJ2-7	CASSSFVRQTSSYEQYF	TGTGCCAGCAGCTCGTTCGTACGACAGACGAGCTCCTACGAGCAGTACTTC
TRBV6-5	NA	NA	13	TRBJ1-5	CASSSQSHQPQHF	TGTGCCAGCAGTAGTCAGAGTCATCAGCCCCAGCATTTT
TRBV18	NA	TRBD1	16	TRBJ2-5	CASSPRFQGAYETQYF	TGTGCCAGCTCACCACGATTCCAGGGGGCGTATGAGACCCAGTACTTC
TRBV10-2	NA	TRBD1	15	TRBJ2-7	CASRRPGTGSYEQYF	TGCGCCAGCCGAAGACCCGGGACAGGGTCCTACGAGCAGTACTTC
TRBV18	NA	TRBD1	12	TRBJ1-5	CASSLDREAQHF	TGTGCCAGCTCACTCGACAGGGAGGCCCAGCATTTT
TRBV19	NA	NA	13	TRBJ1-1	CASSISRNTEAFF	TGTGCCAGTAGTATATCGAGAAACACTGAAGCTTTCTTT
TRBV5-6	NA	NA	15	TRBJ2-1	CASSLSLSSYNEQFF	TGTGCCAGCAGCTTAAGCTTGTCTTCCTACAATGAGCAGTTCTTC
TRBV5-1	NA	NA	15	TRBJ1-2	CASSLAAGPGGGYTF	TGCGCCAGCAGCTTGGCGGCCGGGCCGGGGGGTGGCTACACCTTC
TRBV7-9	NA	NA	15	TRBJ1-1	CASRDTGGMNTEAFF	TGTGCCAGCAGGGACACCGGCGGAATGAACACTGAAGCTTTCTTT
TRBV6-5	NA	NA	15	TRBJ1-2	CASSYGSGPNYGYTF	TGTGCCAGCAGTTACGGGTCAGGACCGAACTATGGCTACACCTTC
TRBV18	NA	NA	16	TRBJ1-1	CASSPTAAAMNTEAFF	TGTGCCAGCTCACCAACGGCAGCCGCAATGAACACTGAAGCTTTCTTT
TRBV9	NA	NA	14	TRBJ2-5	CASSVGGARETQYF	TGTGCCAGCAGCGTAGGCGGGGCTCGGGAGACCCAGTACTTC
TRBV5-1	NA	TRBD2	15	TRBJ2-1	CASSVAGTNYNEQFF	TGCGCCAGCAGCGTAGCGGGGACGAACTACAATGAGCAGTTCTTC
TRBV30	once	NA	14	TRBJ2-7	CAWSVKLVRDEQYF	TGTGCCTGGAGTGTAAAACTAGTTCGCGACGAGCAGTACTTC
TRBV15	once	NA	14	TRBJ2-7	CATSHDKGRYEQYF	TGTGCCACCAGCCATGACAAAGGGCGGTACGAGCAGTACTTC
TRBV12-3/TRBV12-4	NA	NA	13	TRBJ1-1	CASSLTEYTEAFF	TGTGCCAGCTCCTTGACAGAGTACACTGAAGCTTTCTTT
TRBV6-5	NA	NA	15	TRBJ2-1	CASSLTGEGYHEQFF	TGTGCCAGCAGTCTGACAGGTGAGGGGTACCATGAGCAGTTCTTC
TRBV7-9	NA	TRBD1	13	TRBJ2-7	CASSLDRAREQYF	TGTGCCAGCAGCTTGGACAGGGCGAGAGAGCAGTACTTC
TRBV3-1/TRBV3-2	NA	TRBD1	14	TRBJ1-1	CASSRSSGGTEAFF	TGTGCCAGCAGCCGTTCTTCAGGGGGCACTGAAGCTTTCTTT
TRBV4-3	NA	NA	17	TRBJ2-1	CASSQEKAASGPFEQFF	TGCGCCAGCAGCCAAGAGAAGGCGGCGAGCGGGCCTTTTGAGCAGTTCTTC
TRBV13	NA	NA	18	TRBJ2-1	CASSLYFKRQVPYNEQFF	TGTGCCAGCAGCTTATATTTTAAGCGCCAAGTTCCCTACAATGAGCAGTTCTTC
TRBV30	NA	NA	16	TRBJ2-6	CAWRKGRVSGANVLTF	TGTGCCTGGAGAAAAGGACGAGTCTCTGGGGCCAACGTCCTGACTTTC
TRBV29-1	NA	NA	12	TRBJ2-7	CSVGDVTYEQYF	TGCAGCGTTGGGGACGTCACCTACGAGCAGTACTTC
TRBV5-1	NA	TRBD2	15	TRBJ2-7	CASSLSASGSSEQYF	TGCGCCAGCAGCTTGTCGGCTAGCGGGAGTAGCGAGCAGTACTTC
TRBV5-1	NA	TRBD1	16	TRBJ1-2	CASSLGGQGDRFGYTF	TGCGCCAGCAGCTTGGGCGGACAGGGCGATCGTTTTGGCTACACCTTC
TRBV2	NA	NA	15	TRBJ2-4	CASSEFGGAPAIQYF	TGTGCCAGCAGTGAATTTGGGGGGGCCCCCGCTATTCAGTACTTC
TRBV12-3/TRBV12-4	NA	NA	13	TRBJ1-1	CASSVQVNTEAFF	TGTGCCAGCAGCGTACAGGTGAACACTGAAGCTTTCTTT
TRBV19	NA	NA	13	TRBJ1-1	CAGRTAEDTEAFF	TGTGCCGGGAGAACAGCGGAGGACACTGAAGCTTTCTTT
TRBV12-5	NA	TRBD2	15	TRBJ2-1	CASGRPGLARNEQFF	TGTGCTAGTGGTCGCCCGGGACTAGCTCGCAATGAGCAGTTCTTC
TRBV5-6	NA	NA	14	TRBJ2-5	CASRVQGSEETQYF	TGTGCCAGCAGAGTACAGGGATCCGAAGAGACCCAGTACTTC
TRBV9	NA	NA	16	TRBJ1-2	CASSVDVGGPNYGYTF	TGTGCCAGCAGCGTGGATGTGGGAGGGCCAAACTATGGCTACACCTTC
TRBV12-3/TRBV12-4	NA	TRBD1	13	TRBJ2-7	CASSRDRYYEQYF	TGTGCCAGCAGCCGGGACAGATACTACGAGCAGTACTTC
TRBV5-4	NA	NA	14	TRBJ1-2	CASSPGTRREGYTF	TGTGCCAGCAGCCCCGGGACACGCCGCGAGGGCTACACCTTC
TRBV5-6	NA	NA	11	TRBJ1-2	CASSLSLTYTF	TGTGCCAGCAGCTTGAGCCTCACCTACACCTTC
TRBV12-5	NA	TRBD1	16	TRBJ2-3	CASGPGQGGLVDTQYF	TGTGCTAGTGGCCCCGGACAGGGAGGTTTGGTTGATACGCAGTATTTT
TRBV4-1	NA	NA	15	TRBJ1-6	CASSQSDRSYSPLHF	TGCGCCAGCAGCCAATCCGACAGGAGCTATTCACCCCTCCACTTT
TRBV4-1	NA	NA	15	TRBJ2-1	CASSAGHIPYNEQFF	TGCGCCAGCTCGGCGGGGCATATACCCTACAATGAGCAGTTCTTC
TRBV4-3	few	NA	16	TRBJ2-1	CASSQERSWSYNEQFF	TGCGCCAGCAGCCAAGAACGTAGCTGGTCCTACAATGAGCAGTTCTTC
TRBV18	NA	NA	16	TRBJ1-1	CASSPPNAYGNTEAFF	TGTGCCAGCTCACCACCGAACGCGTATGGGAACACTGAAGCTTTCTTT
TRBV7-8	few	NA	13	TRBJ1-1	CASSSVGLTEAFF	TGTGCCAGCAGCTCAGTGGGACTCACTGAAGCTTTCTTT
TRBV6-1	NA	NA	16	TRBJ1-2	CASSELRQRANYGYTF	TGTGCCAGCAGTGAACTGCGGCAGAGAGCTAACTATGGCTACACCTTC
TRBV11-3	NA	NA	13	TRBJ2-2	CASSLAAARELFF	TGTGCCAGCAGCTTAGCGGCGGCGCGGGAGCTGTTTTTT
TRBV5-1	NA	NA	13	TRBJ2-1	CASSPVGANEQFF	TGCGCCAGCAGCCCCGTTGGAGCGAATGAGCAGTTCTTC